The 26 T cell receptor beta chains reported below all come from one sample, sequenced in a study of blood T cell repertoires in COVID-19. Clones were read by immunoSEQ multiplex PCR, and TCRdb kept only the in-frame ones, dropping some. The sample has a few hundred thousand clones, 89% seen once; the top ten hold about an eighth. The sample consisted of peripheral blood. The receptors here all came from an older woman with acute or convalescent COVID-19.

Note on this clone: This could be a read error, since a much larger clone is one nucleotide away. The CDR3 DNA reads TGTGCCAGCAGCGTAGCCCCTAGGACTAGCGGGAGGGCGAACACCGGGGAGCTGTTTTTT. Its translation is CASSVAPRTSGRANTGELFF. This chain joins TRBV9 and TRBJ2-2, with TRBD2 identical over 15 bases. Germline values: CDR1 SGDLS, CDR2 YYNGEE. The CDR3 sequence is 20 residues long. J was trimmed by 0 bases and V by 0 bases; bases with no gene match: 6.

This chain connects TRBV7-2 to TRBJ2-2; 7 nucleotides match TRBD1. The V segment lost 10 bases and the J segment 4 bases; nucleotides outside the gene matches: 15. Per the germline V gene, CDR1 is SGHTA and CDR2 is FQGNSA. The CDR3 covers 16 residues. The CDR3 is CAIQRFGRGPTGELFF. The DNA of the CDR3 is TGTGCCATACAACGCTTTGGAAGGGGGCCCACCGGGGAGCTGTTTTTT. Variable domain in full (rest from reference TRBV7-2 and TRBJ2-2): GAGVSQSPSNKVTEKGKDVELRCDPISGHTALYWYRQSLGQGLEFLIYFQGNSAPDKSGLPSDRFSAERTGGSVSTLTIQRTQQEDSAVYLCAIQRFGRGPTGELFFGEGSRLTVL.

There are a few counts of this clone. V and J are TRBV15 and TRBJ2-6; unclear D gene. Trimming removed 5 bases at V and 0 bases at J, with 11 bases between. The CDR3 sequence is 16 residues long. Germline CDR1 and CDR2: LNHNV and YYDKDF (reference sequence). CDR3 bases: TGTGCCACCAGCCAGCGCACCAGCTCTGGGGCCAACGTCCTGACTTTC. Amino acid sequence: CATSQRTSSGANVLTF.

This clone was seen only a few times. For the CDR3, the DNA is TGTGCCACTAAAACGGGGGGCCCGACTAGCGGGGACTACAATGAGCAGTTCTTC. It specifies CATKTGGPTSGDYNEQFF. The chain carries TRBV19 and TRBJ2-1; 11 bases are shared with TRBD2. This CDR3 contains 18 residues. Looked up from germline, CDR1 is LNHDA and CDR2 is SQIVND (reference sequence). With V trimmed by 10 bases and J by 3 bases, 17 bases remained unmatched.

The V gene is TRBV7-9, the J gene TRBJ1-2; D perhaps matches TRBD1 (5 bases). Looked up from germline, CDR1 is SEHNR and CDR2 is FQNEAQ (reference sequence). The CDR3 covers 18 residues. V shed 4 bases and J shed 7 bases, with 28 bases lying between them. CDR3 in DNA: TGTGCCAGCAGCTCTAGGGAGGGCCAGGGACGATCGGGCCGTGGCTACACCTTC. This sequence encodes CASSSREGQGRSGRGYTF.

The chain combines TRBV7-2 with TRBJ2-1; 7 nucleotides match TRBD1. Germline CDR1 reads SGHTA; CDR2 reads FQGNSA. The CDR3 has 17 residues. V lost 5 bases, J lost 0 bases, and 10 bases stayed unmatched. DNA for the CDR3: TGTGCCAGCAGCAGACGACAGGGCAAAGCCTCCTACAATGAGCAGTTCTTC. Translation: CASSRRQGKASYNEQFF. The full variable domain, completed using reference TRBV7-2 and TRBJ2-1, is GAGVSQSPSNKVTEKGKDVELRCDPISGHTALYWYRQSLGQGLEFLIYFQGNSAPDKSGLPSDRFSAERTGGSVSTLTIQRTQQEDSAVYLCASSRRQGKASYNEQFFGPGTRLTVL.

This chain links TRBV30 with TRBJ1-1; perhaps TRBD1 as D (6 bases). CDR1 GTSNPN and CDR2 SVGIG come from the germline V gene (reference sequence). Trimming shortened V by 5 bases and J by 0 bases, and 16 bases separated the two germline ends. This CDR3 has 15 residues. The CDR3 here is CAWSGGQLLNTEAFF. The CDR3 nucleotides read TGTGCCTGGTCCGGGGGGCAGTTATTGAACACTGAAGCTTTCTTT.

The chain couples TRBV28 to TRBJ2-3; no reliable D call. V dropped 3 bases and J dropped 0 bases, with 7 bases sitting between them. The germline V gene has CDR1 MDHEN and CDR2 SYDVKM. This CDR3 has 14 amino acids. CDR3 nucleotide sequence: TGTGCCAGCAGTTTTTACACCAGCACAGATACGCAGTATTTT. This codes for CASSFYTSTDTQYF.

The chain links TRBV5-5 to TRBJ2-7; 10 bases are shared with TRBD1. The CDR3 covers 15 residues. Trimming cost V 4 bases and J 2 bases; bases outside gene matches: 6. CDR1 is SGHKS and CDR2 is YYEKEE in the germline V gene (reference sequence). DNA for the CDR3: TGTGCCAGCAGCACGGGACAGGGGCTACCCTACGAGCAGTACTTC. It is translated as CASSTGQGLPYEQYF.

J is TRBJ2-5 and V is TRBV7-8; D is perhaps TRBD2 (6 bases). Germline V CDR1 and CDR2: SGHVS, FQNEAQ. The CDR3 is made up of 15 amino acids. The V end lost 0 bases, the J end lost 5 bases, and 13 bases lay between the germline ends. The CDR3 DNA reads TGTGCCAGCAGCTTAGCCGGAGGGCAGACGGAGACCCAGTACTTC. It yields the protein CASSLAGGQTETQYF.

The rearrangement uses TRBV18 and TRBJ1-1; tentatively, D is TRBD1 (5 bases). Per germline, CDR1 KGHSH and CDR2 LQKENI. CDR3 length equals 14 residues. V was pared by 1 base and J by 1 base, with 7 bases between. CDR3 in DNA: TGTGCCAGCTCACCACAGGGGTCGAACACTGAAGCTTTCTTT. It translates to CASSPQGSNTEAFF.

This chain uses TRBV28 with TRBJ1-2; D unclear. Trimming stripped 5 bases from V and 8 bases from J, with 12 bases between. The CDR3 has 12 amino acids. Germline assignment: CDR1 MDHEN and CDR2 SYDVKM. Here the CDR3 reads CASSRTADGYTF. The CDR3 DNA follows: TGTGCCAGCAGTCGTACAGCGGACGGCTACACCTTC.

In this sample, this clone turned up once. This rearrangement joins TRBV12-3 or TRBV12-4 to TRBJ2-1; D unresolved. Trimming took 2 bases from V and 6 from J, leaving 8 bases between them. The CDR3 spans 13 residues. CDR3 residues: CASSLRPFNEQFF. Here the CDR3 DNA reads TGTGCCAGCAGTTTACGTCCCTTCAATGAGCAGTTCTTC.

The count of this clone is one. The chain links TRBV4-3 to TRBJ1-4; 9 nucleotides match TRBD1. The CDR3 sequence is 16 residues long. Germline trimming cut 1 base from V and 5 bases from J; bases unmatched to any gene: 5. Germline CDR1 is LGHNA and CDR2 is YSLEER. CDR3 nucleotide sequence: TGCGCCAGCAGCCAAGCTCAAGGGACAGGGAATGAAAAACTGTTTTTT. Its protein is CASSQAQGTGNEKLFF.

The gene calls are TRBV11-2 and TRBJ2-4, with D possibly TRBD2 on 6 matching bases. Trimming cost V 5 bases and J 2 bases, with 10 bases left between them. The germline V gene encodes CDR1 SGHAT and CDR2 FQNNGV. This CDR3 is 14 amino acids long. The CDR3 DNA reads as TGTGCCAGCAGCCCAAGCGGGTCCAAAAACATTCAGTACTTC. It yields the protein CASSPSGSKNIQYF.

The table lists this clone with a count of one. Other DNA sequences in the sample encode the same CDR3. The gene calls are TRBV10-3 and TRBJ1-4; no firm D call. The germline V gene encodes CDR1 ENHRY and CDR2 SYGVKD. The CDR3 loop spans 15 amino acids. V was pared by 2 bases and J by 5 bases, with 12 bases between. The CDR3 coding sequence is TGTGCCATCAGTGAGAAAACGCCAGAAAATGAAAAACTGTTTTTT. It translates to CAISEKTPENEKLFF.

The J gene is TRBJ2-7, the V gene TRBV28; TRBD1 agrees at 9 bases. J gave up 3 bases and V 7 bases, and 7 bases lay outside the gene matches. From germline, CDR1 is MDHEN and CDR2 SYDVKM. This CDR3 region has 14 residues. CDR3 sequence: CASNERTGVYEQYF. The DNA of the CDR3 is TGTGCCAGCAATGAGAGGACAGGGGTCTACGAGCAGTACTTC.

The chain combines TRBV5-8 with TRBJ2-5, with 7 bases fitting TRBD1. This CDR3 is built from 14 residues. Germline V gene data show CDR1 as SGHTS and CDR2 as YDEGEE. The junction had 3 bases not matched to a gene; V was cut back by 3 bases and J by 1 base. The CDR3 DNA sequence: TGTGCCAGCAGCTGGGACAGCCTCCAAGAGACCCAGTACTTC. Amino acid sequence: CASSWDSLQETQYF.

This clone has just one count. The chain uses TRBV7-8 and TRBJ2-5, with D tentatively TRBD1 (6 bases). This CDR3 contains 15 residues. Germline CDR1 is SGHVS and CDR2 is FQNEAQ. The germline V and J ends were trimmed by 5 bases and 4 bases, with 17 bases remaining between them. CDR3 in DNA: TGTGCCAGCAGCGCCCGGACAGCAGTAAGAGAGACCCAGTACTTC. It encodes CASSARTAVRETQYF.

The chain uses TRBV6-6 and TRBJ2-7; D call uncertain. Germline assignment: CDR1 MNHNY and CDR2 SVGAGI (reference sequence). The CDR3 has 16 amino acids. V dropped 5 bases and J dropped 4 bases, with 21 bases sitting between them. CDR3 DNA sequence: TGTGCCAGCAGTCGACTTCTAGACGGTCGCAAGTACGAGCAGTACTTC. This translates into CASSRLLDGRKYEQYF.

The chain employs TRBV18 and TRBJ2-7; D is perhaps TRBD2 (5 bases). Germline V CDR1 and CDR2: KGHSH, LQKENI. Trimming stripped 0 bases from V and 5 bases from J, with 11 bases between. The CDR3 has 14 amino acids. CDR3 residues: CASSPPGRVDEQYF. The CDR3 coding sequence is TGTGCCAGCTCACCACCAGGGCGGGTCGACGAGCAGTACTTC.

This clone was picked up a small number of times. The J gene is TRBJ1-4, the V gene TRBV28; a weak D match, TRBD1 (5 bases). The CDR3 covers 14 residues. Between the trimmed V and J ends, which lost 5 bases and 7 bases, there was a span of 14 bases. Germline loops: CDR1 MDHEN, CDR2 SYDVKM. The CDR3 coding sequence is TGTGCCAGCAGTAACCCCGGGGGTGGTGAAAAACTGTTTTTT. Residues: CASSNPGGGEKLFF.

In its sample, this clone was seen a few times. The V call is TRBV6-2 or TRBV6-3, the J call TRBJ1-2, with a possible D match to TRBD1 (6 bases). Germline assignment: CDR1 MNHEY and CDR2 SVGEGT. CDR3 length equals 14 residues. Trimming removed 0 bases from V and 7 bases from J, with 12 bases in between. The CDR3 DNA follows: TGTGCCAGCAGTTACTCGGGACAAAGCTCTGGCTACACCTTC. Translation: CASSYSGQSSGYTF.

This clone was seen just once. This chain links TRBV5-1 with TRBJ2-5; 7 bases line up with TRBD2. The germline V gene encodes CDR1 SGHRS and CDR2 YFSETQ. Germline trimming cut 3 bases from V and 4 bases from J; bases unmatched to any gene: 9. This CDR3 has 15 amino acids. In DNA, the CDR3 is TGCGCCAGCAGCTCGGAAGGGCGCGGGGGAGAGACCCAGTACTTC. Its protein product is CASSSEGRGGETQYF.

The DNA for the CDR3 is TGTGCCAGCAGCCCGAGGGAGGGCTATGGCTACACCTTC. Translation: CASSPREGYGYTF. V and J are TRBV27 and TRBJ1-2; D uncertain. Germline V lookup: CDR1 MNHEY, CDR2 SMNVEV (reference sequence). Trimming took 6 bases from V and 4 from J, leaving 12 bases between them. CDR3 size: 13 residues.

The chain links TRBV18 to TRBJ1-1; possible D gene TRBD1, 6 bases. The V and J ends lost 0 bases and 10 bases respectively, with 9 bases between them. This CDR3 comprises 12 residues. Germline V gives CDR1 KGHSH, CDR2 LQKENI. CDR3 amino acids: CASSPPGARAFF. The CDR3 coding sequence is TGTGCCAGCTCACCACCGGGGGCTAGAGCTTTCTTT.